The 14 T cell receptor beta chains given below trace back to one sample, sequenced in a study of T cell changes during pregnancy in multiple sclerosis. Assay used: immunoSEQ multiplex PCR; TCRdb lists only in-frame clones, some missing. Among tens of thousands of clones listed, roughly 91% were seen once. Specimen: peripheral blood, collected after pregnancy. The receptors were sampled from a female donor in good health, enrolled as a control in a pregnancy study.

The chain joins TRBV6-5 to TRBJ2-2; TRBD1 is a possible D gene (6 bases). This CDR3 contains 14 residues. Per germline, CDR1 MNHEY and CDR2 SVGAGI. Trimming stripped 6 bases from V and 1 base from J, with 9 bases between. The CDR3, as DNA: TGTGCCAGCAGGAGACAGGTGAACACCGGGGAGCTGTTTTTT. It encodes CASRRQVNTGELFF.

The rearrangement uses TRBV10-3 and TRBJ1-2; no firm D call. V shed 2 bases and J shed 5 bases, with 6 bases lying between them. Looked up from germline, CDR1 is ENHRY and CDR2 is SYGVKD. This CDR3 is 12 amino acids long. The CDR3 nucleotides are TGTGCCATCAGTGAGGGGAGATATGGCTACACCTTC. Amino acids: CAISEGRYGYTF.

This chain links TRBV7-8 with TRBJ2-3; tentative D call: TRBD2 (5 bases). The CDR3 is made up of 15 amino acids. CDR1 and CDR2 (germline): SGHVS, FQNEAQ. The V gene lost 1 base and the J gene lost 5 bases, with 13 bases spanning the gap. In nucleotides, the CDR3 is TGTGCCAGCAGCTTAGACAGCGGCCGCCGAGATACGCAGTATTTT. It specifies CASSLDSGRRDTQYF.

A single count supports this clone. The chain employs TRBV19 and TRBJ2-3; TRBD2 matches at 9 bases. V gave up 4 bases and J gave up 1 base; unmatched junction bases: 6. Germline loops: CDR1 LNHDA, CDR2 SQIVND (reference sequence). The CDR3 loop spans 16 amino acids. CDR3 bases: TGTGCCAGTAGTACGACCGTAGCGGGGGGCACAGATACGCAGTATTTT. It translates to CASSTTVAGGTDTQYF.

The V and J genes are TRBV14 and TRBJ1-2; no clear D. The CDR3 sequence is 15 residues long. Germline-derived CDR1 and CDR2 are SGHDN and FVKESK. The ends were cut back, 0 bases at V and 4 bases at J, with 12 bases in the middle. The CDR3 DNA reads TGTGCCAGCAGCCAAGATAGTCGACTTGTCTATGGCTACACCTTC. Protein product: CASSQDSRLVYGYTF.

The CDR3 protein is CASSLEGGRDGYTF. CDR3 bases: TGTGCCAGCAGCTTAGAGGGAGGGAGAGATGGCTACACCTTC. The gene calls are TRBV7-3 and TRBJ1-2; no clear D. Trimming stripped 2 bases from V and 6 bases from J, with 13 bases between. This CDR3 spans 14 amino acids. CDR1 and CDR2 from the germline V gene are SGHTA and FQGTGA.

The chain combines TRBV11-2 with TRBJ2-6; tentatively, D is TRBD1 (6 bases). Trimming took off 7 bases at V and 0 bases at J, with 16 bases between the two ends. Looked up from germline, CDR1 is SGHAT and CDR2 is FQNNGV. The CDR3 consists of 17 residues. The chain's CDR3 is CASNSDRWTSGANVLTF. Written as DNA, the CDR3 is TGTGCCAGCAACAGCGACAGGTGGACCTCTGGGGCCAACGTCCTGACTTTC.

The CDR3 loop is CAWSRQGIQPQHF. The CDR3 nucleotides read TGTGCCTGGAGTAGACAGGGAATTCAGCCCCAGCATTTT. This sequence joins TRBV30 and TRBJ1-5; 7 bases match TRBD1. The CDR3 is 13 amino acids. The V gene end was trimmed by 2 bases and the J gene end by 6 bases; junction bases not matched to a gene: 4. CDR1 and CDR2 from the germline V gene are GTSNPN and SVGIG (reference sequence). The whole variable domain, filled in from reference TRBV30 and TRBJ1-5, reads SQTIHQWPATLVQPVGSPLSLECTVEGTSNPNLYWYRQAAGRGLQLLFYSVGIGQISSEVPQNLSASRPQDRQFILSSKKLLLSDSGFYLCAWSRQGIQPQHFGDGTRLSIL.

V is TRBV27 and J is TRBJ1-3, with 8 bases matching TRBD1. Germline V gene data show CDR1 as MNHEY and CDR2 as SMNVEV (reference sequence). The ends lost 6 bases at V and 2 bases at J; junction bases unmatched: 6. The CDR3 runs to 15 residues. CDR3 nucleotides: TGTGCCAGCAGCCACCCAGGGGGCGCTGGAAACACCATATATTTT. It encodes CASSHPGGAGNTIYF.

The chain combines TRBV7-9 with TRBJ2-7; the D gene is possibly TRBD2 (5 bases). The CDR3 consists of 14 residues. Germline assignment: CDR1 SEHNR and CDR2 FQNEAQ (reference sequence). V lost 7 bases, J lost 0 bases, and 13 bases lay in between. This CDR3 is CASIGVQNSYEQYF. CDR3 nucleotide sequence: TGTGCCAGCATCGGGGTACAGAACTCCTACGAGCAGTACTTC.

This chain links TRBV11-2 with TRBJ2-7; 11 bases are a match to TRBD2. The CDR3 covers 17 residues. Germline loops: CDR1 SGHAT, CDR2 FQNNGV. With 1 base clipped from V and 7 bases from J, the junction kept 12 bases outside the gene matches. The CDR3 nucleotides read TGTGCCAGCAGCTTAGCGACTAGCGGGGCTTACCTTGGGGAGCAGTACTTC. Encoded protein: CASSLATSGAYLGEQYF.

The rearrangement uses TRBV27 and TRBJ2-1; 7 positions match TRBD1. The germline gives CDR1 MNHEY, CDR2 SMNVEV (reference sequence). After removal of 5 bases from V and 5 bases from J, the junction contained 12 bases not matched to a gene. The CDR3 covers 16 residues. As DNA, the CDR3 is TGTGCCAGCAGTCCCCTAAGACAGGGCCCTAACAATGAGCAGTTCTTC. Encoded protein: CASSPLRQGPNNEQFF.

This chain links TRBV5-6 with TRBJ2-5; the match to TRBD2 covers 9 bases. The V segment lost 3 bases and the J segment 2 bases; nucleotides outside the gene matches: 5. From germline, CDR1 is SGHDT and CDR2 YYEEEE. This CDR3 spans 15 amino acids. CDR3 nucleotide sequence: TGTGCCAGCAGCTCCCTAGCGGGGTGGCAAGAGACCCAGTACTTC. Protein: CASSSLAGWQETQYF.

DNA of the CDR3: TGCGCCAGCAGCTTAGCAGGGTACGGAAACACCATATATTTT. It translates to CASSLAGYGNTIYF. The chain carries TRBV5-1 and TRBJ1-3; maybe TRBD1 (5 bases). Trimming pared 2 bases from V and 4 bases from J, leaving 10 bases between. Germline lookup yields CDR1 SGHRS and CDR2 YFSETQ. The CDR3 extends over 14 amino acids.